A selection of T cell receptor beta chains follows, all from one sample in a study of blood T cell repertoires in COVID-19. This table comes from immunoSEQ multiplex PCR, and its TCRdb copy is limited to in-frame clones, with some not included. This table holds about 160,000 clones, about 86% found once. Material: peripheral blood. Source of these receptors: a man aged 50 or older with active or convalescent COVID-19. Both conserved end residues are part of each CDR3. A D gene is named only where the DNA matches it firmly. Some rows mark clone size as missing; the rest say once, few, many or name a class of expanded clone.

size: .; J: TRBJ2-3; D: TRBD2; V: TRBV18; DNA: TGTGCCAGCTCACCACGAGCGGGGGCACCAGATACGCAGTATTTT; CDR3: CASSPRAGAPDTQYF
size: .; J: TRBJ2-2; D: .; V: TRBV3-1/TRBV3-2; DNA: TGTGCCAGCAGCCAATCAGCCGGGGAGCTGTTTTTT; CDR3: CASSQSAGELFF
size: .; J: TRBJ2-5; D: .; V: TRBV11-3; DNA: TGTGCCAGCAGCTTAGATCAGGGCTTGGGGGAGACCCAGTACTTC; CDR3: CASSLDQGLGETQYF
size: .; J: TRBJ1-1; D: .; V: TRBV10-3; DNA: TGTGCCACCCAGGTGAACACTGAAGCTTTCTTT; CDR3: CATQVNTEAFF
size: .; J: TRBJ1-4; D: .; V: TRBV5-1; DNA: TGCGCCAGCAGCTCGACCCCGGGTAATGAAAAACTGTTTTTT; CDR3: CASSSTPGNEKLFF
size: .; J: TRBJ2-4; D: .; V: TRBV12-3/TRBV12-4; DNA: TGTGCCAGCAGTTCGGAGGGGAACATTCAGTACTTC; CDR3: CASSSEGNIQYF
size: .; J: TRBJ2-3; D: TRBD2; V: TRBV7-3; DNA: TGTGCCAGCAGTCAAAGTGGCGGGGGGGCCACAGATACGCAGTATTTT; CDR3: CASSQSGGGATDTQYF
size: .; J: TRBJ2-3; D: TRBD2; V: TRBV4-2; DNA: TGTGCCAGCAGCCCGACTCAGACTAGCGGGAGCCCCGATACGCAGTATTTT; CDR3: CASSPTQTSGSPDTQYF
size: .; J: TRBJ2-1; D: TRBD2; V: TRBV9; DNA: TGTGCCAGCAGCGTAGAGGGCCGACTAGCGGGAGTCGATGACAATGAGCAGTTCTTC; CDR3: CASSVEGRLAGVDDNEQFF
size: few; J: TRBJ1-2; D: TRBD1; V: TRBV10-3; DNA: TGTGCCATCAGTGAGTCTTATCTTAAGGGACAGAACTATGGCTACACCTTC; CDR3: CAISESYLKGQNYGYTF
size: .; J: TRBJ1-2; D: TRBD1; V: TRBV10-3; DNA: TGTGCCATCAGCCCGGGACAGGGCTCCCTTAATGGCTACACCTTC; CDR3: CAISPGQGSLNGYTF